This entry is about one TCR beta chain. This record comes from a study of T cell responses to AZD1222 COVID-19 vaccine. Libraries were prepared by immunoSEQ multiplex PCR; TCRdb keeps only in-frame clonotypes and omits some of them. Found here are some 130,000 clones, about nine tenths of them singletons; the top ten hold about 6%. Specimen: peripheral blood, collected on day 0 of AZD1222 vaccination. This clonotype originated in an adult in good health.

CDR3 coding DNA: TGTGCCAGCAGCATCGTAGCGGGGGGGCTCTATGAGCAGTTCTTC. It specifies CASSIVAGGLYEQFF. The V call is TRBV9, the J call TRBJ2-1; 11 bases agree with TRBD2. The V gene end was trimmed by 4 bases and the J gene end by 8 bases; junction bases not matched to a gene: 8. CDR3 length equals 15 residues. CDR1 SGDLS and CDR2 YYNGEE come from the germline V gene.